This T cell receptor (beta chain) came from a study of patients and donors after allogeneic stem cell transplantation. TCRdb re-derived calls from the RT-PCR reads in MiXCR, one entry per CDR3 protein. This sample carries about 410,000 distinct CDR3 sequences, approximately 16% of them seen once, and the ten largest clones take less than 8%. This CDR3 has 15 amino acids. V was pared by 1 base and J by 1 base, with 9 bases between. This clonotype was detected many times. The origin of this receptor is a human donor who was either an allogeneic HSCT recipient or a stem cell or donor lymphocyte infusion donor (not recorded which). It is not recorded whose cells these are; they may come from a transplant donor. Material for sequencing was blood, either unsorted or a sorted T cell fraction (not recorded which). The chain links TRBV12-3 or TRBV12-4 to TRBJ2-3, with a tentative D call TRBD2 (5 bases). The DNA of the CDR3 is TGTGCCAGCAGTTTAGAAGTCGGGGGCACAGATACGCAGTATTTT. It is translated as CASSLEVGGTDTQYF.